The present T cell receptor (beta chain) was sequenced within a study of cytomegalovirus exposure and HLA in healthy donors. Study-wide results and caveats: Data from an earlier analysis indicated that most TCR beta V segments were productive either about 87% or about 30% of the time. Later analysis showed most CMV-associated TCR beta chains appearing HLA-restricted.

Those who donated were healthy bone marrow donors. Details on this clone: The antigen is unknown.

PCR involved 60 Vbeta and 13 Jbeta primers. Clones were sequenced by immunoSEQ multiplex PCR, and TCRdb holds only the in-frame ones, with some missing. The table lists 200,000 to 250,000 clones, with around 1.1% in the top ten. Germline CDR1 is MNHEY and CDR2 is SMNVEV (reference sequence). Trimming took 4 bases from V and 6 from J, leaving 7 bases between them. There are 11 residues in the CDR3. This clonotype was sampled from a girl between 2 and 10 years old in good health and CMV-seropositive. The chain combines TRBV27 with TRBJ2-7; D is unresolved. The sequenced material came from PBMCs. The CDR3: CASSSPGEQYF. In DNA, the CDR3 is TGTGCCAGCAGTTCGCCGGGCGAGCAGTACTTC.